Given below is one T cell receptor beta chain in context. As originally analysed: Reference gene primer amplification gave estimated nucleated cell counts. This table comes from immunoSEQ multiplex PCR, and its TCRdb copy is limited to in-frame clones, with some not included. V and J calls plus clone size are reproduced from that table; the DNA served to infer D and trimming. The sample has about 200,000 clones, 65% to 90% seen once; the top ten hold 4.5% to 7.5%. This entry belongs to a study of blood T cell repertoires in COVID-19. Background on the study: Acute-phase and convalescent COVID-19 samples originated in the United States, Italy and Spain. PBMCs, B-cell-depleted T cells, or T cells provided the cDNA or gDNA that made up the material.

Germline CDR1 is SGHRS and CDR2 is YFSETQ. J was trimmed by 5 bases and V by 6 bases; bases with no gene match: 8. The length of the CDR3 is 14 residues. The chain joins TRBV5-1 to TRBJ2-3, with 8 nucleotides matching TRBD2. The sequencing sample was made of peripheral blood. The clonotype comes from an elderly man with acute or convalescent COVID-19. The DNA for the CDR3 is TGCGCCAGCACCCCGGGAGGGGTCGGAGATACGCAGTATTTT. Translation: CASTPGGVGDTQYF. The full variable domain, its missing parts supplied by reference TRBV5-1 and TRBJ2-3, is KAGVTQTPRYLIKTRGQQVTLSCSPISGHRSVSWYQQTPGQGLQFLFEYFSETQRNKGNFPGRFSGRQFSNSRSEMNVSTLELGDSALYLCASTPGGVGDTQYFGPGTRLTVL.